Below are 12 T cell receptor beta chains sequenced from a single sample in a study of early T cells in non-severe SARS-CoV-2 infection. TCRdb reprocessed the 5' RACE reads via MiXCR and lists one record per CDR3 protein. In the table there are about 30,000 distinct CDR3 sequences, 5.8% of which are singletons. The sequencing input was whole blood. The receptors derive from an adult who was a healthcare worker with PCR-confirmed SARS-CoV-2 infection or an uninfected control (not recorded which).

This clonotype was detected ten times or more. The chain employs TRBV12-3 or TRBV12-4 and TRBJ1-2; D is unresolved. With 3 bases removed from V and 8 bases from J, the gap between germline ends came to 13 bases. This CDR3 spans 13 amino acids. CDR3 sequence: CASSFTVHDGYTF. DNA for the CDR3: TGTGCCAGCAGTTTTACCGTCCACGACGGCTACACCTTC.

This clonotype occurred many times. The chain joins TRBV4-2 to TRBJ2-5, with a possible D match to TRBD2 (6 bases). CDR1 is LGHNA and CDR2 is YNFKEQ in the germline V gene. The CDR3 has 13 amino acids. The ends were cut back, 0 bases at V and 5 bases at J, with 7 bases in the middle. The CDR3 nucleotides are TGTGCCAGCAGCCAAGATGGAGGGGAGACCCAGTACTTC. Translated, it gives CASSQDGGETQYF.

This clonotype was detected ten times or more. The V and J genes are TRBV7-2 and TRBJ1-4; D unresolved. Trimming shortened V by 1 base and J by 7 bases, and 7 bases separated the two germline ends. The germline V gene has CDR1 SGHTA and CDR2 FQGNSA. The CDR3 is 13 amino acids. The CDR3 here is CASSLVVFEKLFF. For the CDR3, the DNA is TGTGCCAGCAGCTTAGTTGTTTTTGAAAAACTGTTTTTT.

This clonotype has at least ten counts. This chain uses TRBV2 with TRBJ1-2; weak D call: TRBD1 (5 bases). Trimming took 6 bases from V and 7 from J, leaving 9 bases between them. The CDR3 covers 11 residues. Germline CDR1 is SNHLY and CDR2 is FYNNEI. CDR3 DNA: TGTGCCAGCAGGGAGACAGCTGGCTACACCTTC. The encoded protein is CASRETAGYTF.

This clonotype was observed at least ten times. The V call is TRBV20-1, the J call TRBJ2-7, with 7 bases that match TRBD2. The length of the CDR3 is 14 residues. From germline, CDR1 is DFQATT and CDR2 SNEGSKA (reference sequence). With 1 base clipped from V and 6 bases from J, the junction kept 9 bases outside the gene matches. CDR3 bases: TGCAGTGCTAGAGGGGACTACGGAGAGTTCGAGCAGTACTTC. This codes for CSARGDYGEFEQYF.

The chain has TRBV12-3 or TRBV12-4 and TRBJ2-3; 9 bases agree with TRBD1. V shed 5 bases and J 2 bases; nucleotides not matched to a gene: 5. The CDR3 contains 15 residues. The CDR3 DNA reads TGTGCCAGCAGTAACACAGGGGGCTTCACAGATACGCAGTATTTT. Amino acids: CASSNTGGFTDTQYF.

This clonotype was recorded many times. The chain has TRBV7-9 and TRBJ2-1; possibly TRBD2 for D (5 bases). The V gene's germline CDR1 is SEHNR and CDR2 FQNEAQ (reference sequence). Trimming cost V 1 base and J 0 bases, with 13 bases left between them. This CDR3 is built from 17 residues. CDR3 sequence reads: CASSLGLSSGSYNEQFF. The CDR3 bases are TGTGCCAGCAGCTTAGGCCTATCGAGCGGCTCCTACAATGAGCAGTTCTTC.

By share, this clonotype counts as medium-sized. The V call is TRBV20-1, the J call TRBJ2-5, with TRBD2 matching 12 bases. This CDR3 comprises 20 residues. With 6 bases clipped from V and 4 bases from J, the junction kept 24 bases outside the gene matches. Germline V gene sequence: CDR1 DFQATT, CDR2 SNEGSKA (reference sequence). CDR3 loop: CSAFPRGLAGGRPEVETQYF. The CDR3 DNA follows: TGCAGTGCCTTCCCCCGGGGGCTAGCGGGGGGGCGCCCGGAGGTAGAGACCCAGTACTTC.

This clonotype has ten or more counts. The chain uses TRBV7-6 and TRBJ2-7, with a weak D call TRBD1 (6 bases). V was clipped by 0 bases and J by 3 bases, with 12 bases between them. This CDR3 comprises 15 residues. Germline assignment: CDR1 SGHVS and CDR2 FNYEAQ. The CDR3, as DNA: TGTGCCAGCAGCTTAGCCACACAGGGTCTCTACGAGCAGTACTTC. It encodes CASSLATQGLYEQYF.

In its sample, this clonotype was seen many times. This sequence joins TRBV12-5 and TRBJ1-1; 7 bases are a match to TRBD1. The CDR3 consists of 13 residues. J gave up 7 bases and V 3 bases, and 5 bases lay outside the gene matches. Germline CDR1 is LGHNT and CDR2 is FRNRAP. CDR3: CASGFGTENEAFF. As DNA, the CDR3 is TGTGCTAGTGGTTTCGGGACAGAGAATGAAGCTTTCTTT.

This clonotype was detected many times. The CDR3 protein is CASRSDRLYGYTF. The CDR3 nucleotides are TGTGCCAGCCGGAGTGACAGGTTATATGGCTACACCTTC. The chain joins TRBV6-5 to TRBJ1-2, with D possibly being TRBD1 (6 bases). Trimming left V 8 bases short and J 5 bases short, with 15 bases between. The CDR3 contains 13 residues. CDR1 MNHEY and CDR2 SVGAGI come from the germline V gene.

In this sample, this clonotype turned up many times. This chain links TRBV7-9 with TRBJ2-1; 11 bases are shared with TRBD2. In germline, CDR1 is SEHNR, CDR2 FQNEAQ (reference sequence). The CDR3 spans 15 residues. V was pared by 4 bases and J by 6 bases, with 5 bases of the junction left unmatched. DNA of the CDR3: TGTGCCAGCAGCTACATAGCGGGAGGGCCCAATGAGCAGTTCTTC. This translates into CASSYIAGGPNEQFF.